The 27 T cell receptor beta chains below were found in one sample sequenced in a study of T-cell memory formation after mild COVID-19. TCRdb itself ran the 5' RACE reads through MiXCR, one entry per CDR3 protein. The sample has about 560,000 distinct CDR3 sequences, 20% to 25% seen once. Specimen: PBMCs or a T cell subset sorted from them (not recorded which). The receptors originated from an adult woman who had mild COVID-19 (a few samples of this study predate the infection). Cell type and time point are not known.

For the CDR3, the DNA is TGTGCCAGCAGCTTCGCTACGACTAGCGGGACCACAGATACGCAGTATTTT. Translation: CASSFATTSGTTDTQYF. V and J are TRBV7-2 and TRBJ2-3, with 11 bases fitting TRBD2. The J segment lost 2 bases and the V segment lost 3 bases, leaving 7 bases of the junction unmatched. CDR3 length: 17 amino acids. CDR1 and CDR2 (germline): SGHTA, FQGNSA.

This clonotype appeared many times. The genes are TRBV12-3 or TRBV12-4 and TRBJ2-5, with TRBD2 matching 7 bases. With 3 bases clipped from V and 5 bases from J, the junction kept 6 bases outside the gene matches. This CDR3 is 14 amino acids long. DNA of the CDR3: TGTGCCAGCAGTTTTCGGCGGGAGAGTGAGACCCAGTACTTC. Encoded protein: CASSFRRESETQYF.

The chain joins TRBV5-5 to TRBJ2-3; D call uncertain. Trimming removed 4 bases from V and 3 bases from J, with 15 bases in between. The CDR3 contains 15 residues. Germline V gives CDR1 SGHKS, CDR2 YYEKEE (reference sequence). CDR3: CASSVRTLETDTQYF. The CDR3 DNA reads as TGTGCCAGCAGCGTCCGGACCCTAGAAACAGATACGCAGTATTTT.

The V call is TRBV30, the J call TRBJ2-7; TRBD2 aligns across 8 bases. CDR1 is GTSNPN, CDR2 SVGIG, per germline (reference sequence). The trim removed 0 bases at V and 2 bases at J, leaving 9 bases unmatched. This CDR3 region has 16 residues. CDR3 bases: TGTGCCTGGAGTGTACGTCGGGGGGGCCTGCCCTACGAGCAGTACTTC. Translated, it gives CAWSVRRGGLPYEQYF.

The table lists this clonotype with a few counts. V is TRBV12-3 or TRBV12-4 and J is TRBJ2-1; TRBD2 is a possible D gene (6 bases). The V gene lost 5 bases and the J gene lost 4 bases, with 24 bases spanning the gap. This CDR3 has 18 residues. The CDR3 DNA sequence: TGTGCCAGCAGTCCCCAGCGGACGGGAGTACTTAGTTACAATGAGCAGTTCTTC. It is translated as CASSPQRTGVLSYNEQFF.

This clonotype was detected a few times. J is TRBJ2-7 and V is TRBV20-1; D unclear. CDR1 and CDR2 (germline): DFQATT, SNEGSKA (reference sequence). This CDR3 contains 14 residues. V was cut by 0 bases and J by 7 bases, with 16 bases left in between. DNA of the CDR3: TGCAGTGCTAGAGATACGGCAAAGCCCTGGGAGCAGTACTTC. It codes for CSARDTAKPWEQYF.

V is TRBV4-1 and J is TRBJ2-7; D call uncertain. The V gene lost 1 base and the J gene lost 6 bases, with 10 bases spanning the gap. The CDR3 is made up of 13 amino acids. From germline, CDR1 is MGHRA and CDR2 YSYEKL. The CDR3 is CASSQANGGEQYF. The CDR3 DNA follows: TGCGCCAGCAGCCAAGCGAACGGCGGCGAGCAGTACTTC.

The chain employs TRBV12-3 or TRBV12-4 and TRBJ2-5; TRBD1 agrees at 8 bases. This CDR3 comprises 16 residues. The trim removed 4 bases at V and 5 bases at J, leaving 12 bases unmatched. Here the CDR3 reads CASSSAVAGGRETQYF. As DNA, the CDR3 is TGTGCCAGCAGTTCTGCCGTGGCAGGGGGCAGGGAGACCCAGTACTTC.

The genes are TRBV5-1 and TRBJ2-2, with D tentatively TRBD2 (5 bases). The CDR3 runs to 14 residues. With 5 bases removed from V and 7 bases from J, the gap between germline ends came to 15 bases. CDR1 is SGHRS and CDR2 is YFSETQ in the germline V gene. Here the CDR3 reads CASRVWSEGGELFF. CDR3 nucleotides: TGCGCCAGCAGGGTCTGGAGTGAGGGCGGGGAGCTGTTTTTT.

CDR3 in amino acids: CSGLRDMNTEAFF. Written as DNA, the CDR3 is TGCAGCGGGCTCAGGGACATGAACACTGAAGCTTTCTTT. The chain couples TRBV29-1 to TRBJ1-1, with a tentative D call TRBD1 (6 bases). The ends were cut back, 7 bases at V and 0 bases at J, with 12 bases in the middle. Germline V CDR1 and CDR2: SQVTM, ANQGSEA. The CDR3 length is 13 residues.

This chain uses TRBV14 with TRBJ1-3; unclear D gene. The CDR3 contains 16 residues. Germline V lookup: CDR1 SGHDN, CDR2 FVKESK. The germline V and J ends were trimmed by 0 bases and 0 bases, with 9 bases remaining between them. CDR3 nucleotides: TGTGCCAGCAGCCAAGAGACTCAGCCCTCTGGAAACACCATATATTTT. As protein: CASSQETQPSGNTIYF.

V is TRBV20-1 and J is TRBJ2-7; no firm D call. Looked up from germline, CDR1 is DFQATT and CDR2 is SNEGSKA (reference sequence). This CDR3 is built from 13 residues. Trimming stripped 2 bases from V and 5 bases from J, with 13 bases between. Here the CDR3 DNA reads TGCAGTGCTAGAACCCGCTCTTCAGACGAGCAGTACTTC. As protein: CSARTRSSDEQYF.

The gene calls are TRBV12-3 or TRBV12-4 and TRBJ1-3, with 7 bases matching TRBD1. After removal of 5 bases from V and 3 bases from J, the junction contained 7 bases not matched to a gene. The CDR3 is 15 amino acids. CDR3 in amino acids: CASSPIGGHGNTIYF. As DNA, the CDR3 is TGTGCCAGCAGTCCCATAGGGGGCCATGGAAACACCATATATTTT.

V and J are TRBV30 and TRBJ2-7; D unclear. This CDR3 is 12 amino acids long. Germline lookup yields CDR1 GTSNPN and CDR2 SVGIG (reference sequence). Trimming left V 0 bases short and J 9 bases short, with 12 bases between. The CDR3 DNA reads TGTGCCTGGAGTGTAGGGCAGCCAGGGCAGTACTTC. Its protein is CAWSVGQPGQYF.

There are a few counts of this clonotype. J is TRBJ2-3 and V is TRBV4-1; TRBD2 agrees at 13 bases. This CDR3 comprises 17 residues. The germline CDR1 and CDR2 sequences are MGHRA and YSYEKL. The V segment lost 2 bases and the J segment 4 bases; nucleotides outside the gene matches: 6. The CDR3 DNA is TGCGCCAGCAGCCAACTTTCTACTAGCGGGGGGGCAGATACGCAGTATTTT. Its protein is CASSQLSTSGGADTQYF.

This chain joins TRBV24-1 and TRBJ2-4, with D tentatively TRBD1 (5 bases). The germline V gene encodes CDR1 KGHDR and CDR2 SFDVKD. Between the trimmed V and J ends, which lost 2 bases and 2 bases, there was a span of 6 bases. CDR3 length: 14 residues. CDR3 residues: CATSDSGSKNIQYF. The CDR3 DNA sequence: TGTGCCACCAGTGATTCAGGGTCCAAAAACATTCAGTACTTC.

This clonotype has only a few counts. This chain connects TRBV20-1 to TRBJ1-1; maybe TRBD1 (5 bases). The CDR3 is made up of 14 amino acids. V was pared by 0 bases and J by 0 bases, with 8 bases between. Germline lookup yields CDR1 DFQATT and CDR2 SNEGSKA (reference sequence). CDR3 sequence: CSAREGPLNTEAFF. As DNA, the CDR3 is TGCAGTGCTAGAGAGGGACCCCTGAACACTGAAGCTTTCTTT.

In nucleotides, the CDR3 is TGTGCCAGCAGTTTCTCAAGCGGGACGCAGGCCTACGAGCAGTACTTC. It encodes CASSFSSGTQAYEQYF. The chain carries TRBV27 and TRBJ2-7, with 7 bases that match TRBD2. The ends lost 3 bases at V and 2 bases at J; junction bases unmatched: 10. Germline loops: CDR1 MNHEY, CDR2 SMNVEV (reference sequence). This CDR3 is 16 amino acids long.

The chain employs TRBV2 and TRBJ2-1; D is perhaps TRBD2 (6 bases). V dropped 0 bases and J dropped 7 bases, with 22 bases sitting between them. CDR3 length: 18 amino acids. The germline CDR1 and CDR2 sequences are SNHLY and FYNNEI. The CDR3 region is CASSEALPGRSRGNEQFF. DNA for the CDR3: TGTGCCAGCAGTGAAGCGCTTCCGGGGAGGTCTCGGGGGAATGAGCAGTTCTTC.

In its sample, this clonotype was seen a few times. The rearrangement joins TRBV18 to TRBJ1-1; TRBD1 agrees at 7 bases. Trimming cost V 3 bases and J 7 bases; bases outside gene matches: 8. The CDR3 runs to 14 residues. Germline assignment: CDR1 KGHSH and CDR2 LQKENI. CDR3 coding DNA: TGTGCCAGCTCACCCTCAGCCGGGACAGATGAAGCTTTCTTT. Translated: CASSPSAGTDEAFF.

CDR3 amino acids: CASSLPRGWMNTEAFF. The CDR3 bases are TGTGCCAGCAGCCTCCCGCGGGGGTGGATGAACACTGAAGCTTTCTTT. The V and J genes are TRBV11-1 and TRBJ1-1; D is perhaps TRBD1 (5 bases). CDR1 and CDR2 from the germline V gene are SGHAT and FQDESV (reference sequence). V was cut by 5 bases and J by 0 bases, with 16 bases left in between. The CDR3 has 16 residues.

The rearrangement links TRBV11-3 to TRBJ2-7; D is perhaps TRBD1 (7 bases). CDR1 SGHNT and CDR2 YENEEA come from the germline V gene. The V end was cut by 7 bases, the J end by 7 bases, with 14 bases between. CDR3 length: 12 residues. The CDR3 DNA sequence: TGTGCCAGCACCCTCAGGGGGGCTGAGCAGTACTTC. As protein: CASTLRGAEQYF.

This clonotype came up once. The chain combines TRBV12-3 or TRBV12-4 with TRBJ1-1; D may be TRBD1 (6 bases). This CDR3 is 15 amino acids long. V lost 5 bases to trimming and J lost 4 bases, with 17 bases between them. CDR3 sequence reads: CASSPQGAAGTEAFF. CDR3 DNA: TGTGCCAGCAGTCCACAGGGAGCCGCGGGCACTGAAGCTTTCTTT.

This clonotype was found a few times. This rearrangement joins TRBV11-2 to TRBJ2-3, with D perhaps matching TRBD2 (5 bases). Trimming shortened V by 2 bases and J by 1 base, and 16 bases separated the two germline ends. The CDR3 is 17 amino acids. Looked up from germline, CDR1 is SGHAT and CDR2 is FQNNGV. The CDR3 DNA is TGTGCCAGCAGCTTATTCGGGCGGACTGGGGGCACAGATACGCAGTATTTT. Translation: CASSLFGRTGGTDTQYF. The complete variable domain, with remaining parts taken from reference TRBV11-2 and TRBJ2-3, reads EAGVAQSPRYKIIEKRQSVAFWCNPISGHATLYWYQQILGQGPKLLIQFQNNGVVDDSQLPKDRFSAERLKGVDSTLKIQPAKLEDSAVYLCASSLFGRTGGTDTQYFGPGTRLTVL.

In its sample, this clonotype was seen a few times. The V and J genes are TRBV6-5 and TRBJ1-6; D gene ambiguous. This CDR3 has 13 residues. Trimming took 7 bases from V and 6 from J, leaving 10 bases between them. Germline V gene lookup returns CDR1 MNHEY and CDR2 SVGAGI. The CDR3 coding sequence is TGTGCCAGCACCGGACGGAGTAATTCACCCCTCCACTTT. It codes for CASTGRSNSPLHF.

This clonotype was detected a few times. J is TRBJ2-7 and V is TRBV4-1; 8 positions match TRBD1. Germline loops: CDR1 MGHRA, CDR2 YSYEKL. This CDR3 is built from 14 residues. Trimming at V came to 4 bases and at J to 6 bases, leaving 8 bases not matched to a gene. CDR3 DNA: TGCGCCAGCAGCCTAGCAGGGGGCGGTTCCGAGCAGTACTTC. Residues: CASSLAGGGSEQYF.

The chain uses TRBV21-1 and TRBJ1-3; TRBD1 is the table's D call, not checked against the DNA. TRBV21-1 is listed as a pseudogene. This CDR3 has 16 residues. In nucleotides, the CDR3 is TGTGCCAGCAGCAAAGGGGGACGGATCTCTGGAAACACCATATATTTT. It yields the protein CASSKGGRISGNTIYF.